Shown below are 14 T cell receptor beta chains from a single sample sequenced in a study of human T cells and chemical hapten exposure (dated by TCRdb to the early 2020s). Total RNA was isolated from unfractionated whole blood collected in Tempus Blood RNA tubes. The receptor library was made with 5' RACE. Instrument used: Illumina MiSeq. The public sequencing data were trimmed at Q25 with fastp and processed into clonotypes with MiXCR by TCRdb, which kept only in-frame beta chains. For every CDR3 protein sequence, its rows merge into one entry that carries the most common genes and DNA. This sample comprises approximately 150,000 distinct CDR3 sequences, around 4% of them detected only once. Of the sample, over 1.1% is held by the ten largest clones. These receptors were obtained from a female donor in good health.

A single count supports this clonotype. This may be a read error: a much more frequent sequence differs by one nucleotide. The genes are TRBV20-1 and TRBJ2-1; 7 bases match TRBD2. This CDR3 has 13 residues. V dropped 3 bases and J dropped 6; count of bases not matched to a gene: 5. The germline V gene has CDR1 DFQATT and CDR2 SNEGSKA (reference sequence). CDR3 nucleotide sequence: TGCAGTGCTAGCTGGGACTACGGCAATGAGCAGTTCTTC. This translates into CSASWDYGNEQFF.

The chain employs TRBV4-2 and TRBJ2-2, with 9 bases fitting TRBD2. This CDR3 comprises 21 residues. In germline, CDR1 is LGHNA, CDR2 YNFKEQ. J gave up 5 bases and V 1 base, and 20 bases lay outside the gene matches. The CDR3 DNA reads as TGTGCCAGCAGCCAAGGACGTGGCGGGGGGGCTTTTGGGTCTGGGACCGGGGAGCTGTTTTTT. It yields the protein CASSQGRGGGAFGSGTGELFF.

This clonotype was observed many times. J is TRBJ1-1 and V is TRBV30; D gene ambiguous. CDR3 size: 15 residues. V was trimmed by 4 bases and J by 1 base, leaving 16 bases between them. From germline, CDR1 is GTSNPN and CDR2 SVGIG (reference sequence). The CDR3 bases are TGTGCCTGGATACGGGATGGGTATCAGAACACTGAAGCTTTCTTT. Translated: CAWIRDGYQNTEAFF.

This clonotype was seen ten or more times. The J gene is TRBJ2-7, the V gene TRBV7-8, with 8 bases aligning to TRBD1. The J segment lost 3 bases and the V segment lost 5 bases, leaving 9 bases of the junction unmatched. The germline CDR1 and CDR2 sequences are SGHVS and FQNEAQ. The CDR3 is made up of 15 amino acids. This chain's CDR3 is CASSLQTGANYEQYF. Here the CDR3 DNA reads TGTGCCAGCAGCCTCCAGACAGGGGCTAACTACGAGCAGTACTTC.

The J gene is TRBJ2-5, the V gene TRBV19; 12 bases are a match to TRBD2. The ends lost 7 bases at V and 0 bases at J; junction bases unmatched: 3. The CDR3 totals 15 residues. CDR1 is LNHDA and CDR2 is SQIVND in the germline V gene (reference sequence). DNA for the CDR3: TGTGCCAGTACTCGACTAGCGGGAGACCAAGAGACCCAGTACTTC. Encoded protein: CASTRLAGDQETQYF.

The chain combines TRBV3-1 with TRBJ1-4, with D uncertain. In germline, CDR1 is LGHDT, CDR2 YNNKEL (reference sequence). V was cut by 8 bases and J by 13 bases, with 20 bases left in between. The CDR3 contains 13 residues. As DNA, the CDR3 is TGTGCCAGCCACCTGCGCGGGGAGGGAGGACTGTTTTTT. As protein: CASHLRGEGGLFF.

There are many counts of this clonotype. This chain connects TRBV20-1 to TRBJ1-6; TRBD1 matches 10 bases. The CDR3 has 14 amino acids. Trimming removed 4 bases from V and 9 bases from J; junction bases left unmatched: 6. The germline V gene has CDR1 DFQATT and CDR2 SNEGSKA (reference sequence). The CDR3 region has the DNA TGCAGTGCTAAGCGGGACAGGGGAGCTTCACCCCTCCACTTT. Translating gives CSAKRDRGASPLHF.

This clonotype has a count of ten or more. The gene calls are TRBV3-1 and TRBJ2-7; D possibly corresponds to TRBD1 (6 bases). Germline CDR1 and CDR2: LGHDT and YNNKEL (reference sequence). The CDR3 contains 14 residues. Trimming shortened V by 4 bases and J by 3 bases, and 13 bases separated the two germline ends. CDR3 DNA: TGTGCCAGCAGCCCAATAGGACAGTACTACGAGCAGTACTTC. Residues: CASSPIGQYYEQYF.

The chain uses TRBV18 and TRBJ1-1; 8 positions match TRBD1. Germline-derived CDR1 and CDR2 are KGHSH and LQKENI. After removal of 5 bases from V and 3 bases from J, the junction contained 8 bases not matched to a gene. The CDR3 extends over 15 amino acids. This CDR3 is CASSTRQGWDTEAFF. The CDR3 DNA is TGTGCCAGCTCAACCAGACAGGGGTGGGACACTGAAGCTTTCTTT.

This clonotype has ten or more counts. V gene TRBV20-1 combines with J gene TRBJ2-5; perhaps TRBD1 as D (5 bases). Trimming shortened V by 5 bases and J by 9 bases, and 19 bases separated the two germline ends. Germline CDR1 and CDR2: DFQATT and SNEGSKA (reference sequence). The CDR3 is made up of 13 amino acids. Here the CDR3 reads CSAQTPTSRAQYF. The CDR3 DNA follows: TGCAGTGCTCAGACGCCTACCAGCAGGGCCCAGTACTTC.

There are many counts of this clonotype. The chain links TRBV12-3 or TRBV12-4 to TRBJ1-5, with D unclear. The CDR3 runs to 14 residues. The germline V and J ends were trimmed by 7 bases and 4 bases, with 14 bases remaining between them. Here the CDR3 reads CASTLETENQPQHF. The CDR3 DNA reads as TGTGCCAGCACCCTAGAGACTGAGAATCAGCCCCAGCATTTT.

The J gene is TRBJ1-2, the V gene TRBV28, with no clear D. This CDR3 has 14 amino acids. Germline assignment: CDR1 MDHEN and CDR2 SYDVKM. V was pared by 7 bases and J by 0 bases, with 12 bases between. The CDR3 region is CASTRNPANYGYTF. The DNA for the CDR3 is TGTGCCAGCACAAGGAACCCGGCTAACTATGGCTACACCTTC.

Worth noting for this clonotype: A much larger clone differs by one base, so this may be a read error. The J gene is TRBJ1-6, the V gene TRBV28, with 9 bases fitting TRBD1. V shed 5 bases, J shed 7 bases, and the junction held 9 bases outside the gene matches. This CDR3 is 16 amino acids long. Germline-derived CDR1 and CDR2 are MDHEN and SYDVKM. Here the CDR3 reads CASSNRGRRRNSPLHF. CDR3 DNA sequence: TGTGCCAGCAGTAACAGGGGGCGCCGTCGCAATTCACCCCTCCACTTT.

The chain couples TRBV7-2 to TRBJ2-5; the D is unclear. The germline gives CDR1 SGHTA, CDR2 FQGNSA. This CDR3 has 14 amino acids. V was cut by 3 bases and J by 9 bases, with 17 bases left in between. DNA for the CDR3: TGTGCCAGCAGCTTGATAAGACGAGCAACGGCCCAGTACTTC. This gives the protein CASSLIRRATAQYF.